The present T cell receptor beta chain was sequenced within a study of vaccination and CD4 T cells after COVID-19. Study-level background: SARS-CoV-2, HCoV-NL63, HCoV-OC43 and HCoV-229E supplied the overlapping spike peptides used to stimulate cells. Study outcomes and limitations: In convalescent patients, 304 of 307 vaccine-specific clones were spike mono-reactive.

On this clonotype: The antigen is undetermined.

Cultured CD4+ T-cell DNA underwent Oncomine TCR Beta short-read sequencing. Someone extracted genomic DNA from cultured CD4+ T cells. TCRdb re-derived calls from the PCR reads in MiXCR, one entry per CDR3 protein. The sample has roughly 3,600 distinct CDR3 sequences; roughly 15% are singletons. Trimming stripped 0 bases from V and 5 bases from J, with 11 bases between. Per the germline V gene, CDR1 is MNHEY and CDR2 is SMNVEV (reference sequence). CDR3 length: 15 residues. Described treatment: roughly nine-day PBMC culture with coronavirus spike peptide pools or control peptides (ViraFEST assay). ViraFEST expanded antigen-specific T cells with peptide pools, then sequenced TCRs.

V gene TRBV27 combines with J gene TRBJ1-5; D gene unclear. The specimen sequenced was CD4+ T cells from blood, cultured in vitro. This TCR was recovered from a human donor who had recovered from COVID-19. CDR3 coding DNA: TGTGCCAGCAGTTTATCAGGTTTGGGCGATCAGCCCCAGCATTTT. This translates into CASSLSGLGDQPQHF.